Shown below are 5 T cell receptor beta chains from a single sample sequenced in a study of control samples from healthy donors and cancer patients. The protocol was immunoSEQ multiplex PCR, while the TCRdb copy is restricted to in-frame clones and leaves out a portion. The sample lists about 69,000 clones, roughly 80% seen once, with 2.9% in the top ten. The sample taken for sequencing was PBMCs. The receptors shown here come from a woman aged 45-59 years with lung cancer.

This clone occurred a few times. This chain links TRBV11-3 with TRBJ1-4, with no clear D. V was clipped by 2 bases and J by 6 bases, with 4 bases between them. The CDR3 is 12 amino acids. Germline CDR1 is SGHNT and CDR2 is YENEEA. The CDR3 DNA sequence: TGTGCCAGCAGCTTAAAGGATGAAAAACTGTTTTTT. Translation: CASSLKDEKLFF. The entire variable domain, with the rest obtained from reference TRBV11-3 and TRBJ1-4, is as follows: EAGVVQSPRYKIIEKKQPVAFWCNPISGHNTLYWYLQNLGQGPELLIRYENEEAVDDSQLPKDRFSAERLKGVDSTLKIQPAELGDSAVYLCASSLKDEKLFFGSGTQLSVL.

This clone was recorded only once. The CDR3 protein is CASSQERQGATNEQFF. DNA for the CDR3: TGCGCCAGCAGCCAAGAAAGACAGGGGGCGACCAATGAGCAGTTCTTC. The chain carries TRBV4-1 and TRBJ2-1, with TRBD1 matching 10 bases. The ends lost 0 bases at V and 6 bases at J; junction bases unmatched: 5. There are 16 residues in the CDR3. Germline V gene sequence: CDR1 MGHRA, CDR2 YSYEKL.

This chain uses TRBV28 with TRBJ1-2; no clear D. CDR3 length: 16 amino acids. The germline CDR1 and CDR2 sequences are MDHEN and SYDVKM. With 1 base removed from V and 0 bases from J, the gap between germline ends came to 12 bases. Here the CDR3 reads CASSLLAGGANYGYTF. CDR3 coding DNA: TGTGCCAGCAGTTTATTGGCCGGCGGCGCTAACTATGGCTACACCTTC.

This rearrangement joins TRBV7-9 to TRBJ2-5; TRBD1 matches at 7 bases. The CDR3 covers 14 residues. V was clipped by 6 bases and J by 3 bases; unmatched bases: 7. Germline values: CDR1 SEHNR, CDR2 FQNEAQ (reference sequence). The CDR3: CASSRYTGEETQYF. Here the CDR3 DNA reads TGTGCCAGCAGTCGTTACACAGGGGAAGAGACCCAGTACTTC.

The chain combines TRBV4-1 with TRBJ1-1; TRBD1 might be the D (5 bases). The V and J ends lost 5 bases and 5 bases respectively, with 9 bases between them. The CDR3 totals 12 residues. Germline-derived CDR1 and CDR2 are MGHRA and YSYEKL. CDR3 residues: CASSYRGTEAFF. Written as DNA, the CDR3 is TGCGCCAGCAGCTATCGGGGGACTGAAGCTTTCTTT.